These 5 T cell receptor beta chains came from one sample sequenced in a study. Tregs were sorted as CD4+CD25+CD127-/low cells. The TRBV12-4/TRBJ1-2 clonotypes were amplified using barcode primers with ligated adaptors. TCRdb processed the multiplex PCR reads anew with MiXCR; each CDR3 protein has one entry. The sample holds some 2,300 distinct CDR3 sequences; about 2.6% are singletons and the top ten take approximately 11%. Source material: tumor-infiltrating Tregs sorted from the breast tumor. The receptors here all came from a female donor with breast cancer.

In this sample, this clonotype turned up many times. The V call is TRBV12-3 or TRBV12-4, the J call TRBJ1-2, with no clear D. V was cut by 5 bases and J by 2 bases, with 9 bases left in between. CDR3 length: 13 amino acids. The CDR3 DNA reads TGTGCCAGCAGTCCAGGCGACAACTATGGCTACACCTTC. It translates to CASSPGDNYGYTF.

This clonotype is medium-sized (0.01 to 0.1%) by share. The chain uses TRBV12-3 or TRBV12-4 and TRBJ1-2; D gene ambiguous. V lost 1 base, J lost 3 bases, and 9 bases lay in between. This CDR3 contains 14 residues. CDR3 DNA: TGTGCCAGCAGTTTAGGACTAACTTACTATGGCTACACCTTC. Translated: CASSLGLTYYGYTF.

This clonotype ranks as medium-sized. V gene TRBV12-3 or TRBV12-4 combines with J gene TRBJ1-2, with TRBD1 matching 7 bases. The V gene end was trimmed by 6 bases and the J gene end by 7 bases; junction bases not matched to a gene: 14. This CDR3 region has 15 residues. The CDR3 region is CASSPRTGRTGGYTF. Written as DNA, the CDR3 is TGTGCCAGCAGCCCACGGACAGGACGAACGGGTGGCTACACCTTC.

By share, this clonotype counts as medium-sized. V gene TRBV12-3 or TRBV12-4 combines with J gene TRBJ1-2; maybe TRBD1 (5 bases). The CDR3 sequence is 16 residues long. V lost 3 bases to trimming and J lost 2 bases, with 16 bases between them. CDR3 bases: TGTGCCAGCAGTTTGGTTTCGGGACCCCAGAACTATGGCTACACCTTC. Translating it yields CASSLVSGPQNYGYTF.

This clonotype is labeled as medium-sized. The chain's CDR3 is CASSFAREDGYTF. In nucleotides, the CDR3 is TGTGCCAGCAGTTTCGCCAGGGAAGATGGCTACACCTTC. J is TRBJ1-2 and V is TRBV12-3 or TRBV12-4, with D possibly being TRBD1 (5 bases). V was shortened by 3 bases and J by 6 bases, with 11 bases between the two germline ends. The length of the CDR3 is 13 residues.